This is a list of T cell receptor beta chains from one sample in a study of shared clonotypes between healthy human individuals. The data were produced by immunoSEQ multiplex PCR, yet TCRdb's version contains in-frame clones alone and is incomplete. The sample lists approximately 1.1 million clones, approximately 78% seen once, with 0.52% in the top ten. The source material was memory CD4+ T cells from PBMCs. These receptors were taken from a man between 18 and 35 years old in good health. Some clones in this sample may be carry-over from other donors' samples. CDR3s include the opening cysteine and the closing phenylalanine or tryptophan. D genes are given only for firm matches. Size values are once, few and many counts, or a class for expanded clones, and some rows have none.

>-|-|TRBV11-2|TRBJ2-7
CASSLDQGAPYEQYF
TGTGCCAGCAGCTTAGATCAAGGGGCACCCTACGAGCAGTACTTC
>-|-|TRBV28|TRBJ1-1
CASRTTGLNTEAFF
TGTGCCAGCAGAACCACGGGGCTGAACACTGAAGCTTTCTTT
>-|TRBD1|TRBV5-1|TRBJ1-2
CASSRRLGQGPTSTGYGYTF
TGCGCCAGCAGCCGACGCTTGGGACAGGGGCCAACATCAACGGGCTATGGCTACACCTTC
>-|TRBD2|TRBV11-3|TRBJ2-1
CASSSSGLAGGEQFF
TGTGCCAGCAGCTCCTCCGGACTAGCGGGAGGTGAGCAGTTCTTC
>-|TRBD2|TRBV5-1|TRBJ2-3
CASSPGGGFTDTQYF
TGCGCCAGCAGCCCCGGGGGGGGCTTCACAGATACGCAGTATTTT
>-|-|TRBV28|TRBJ1-2
CASSPGQTNYGYTF
TGTGCCAGCAGCCCCGGACAGACCAACTATGGCTACACCTTC
>-|TRBD1|TRBV19|TRBJ1-5
CASSTITGGASNQPQHF
TGTGCCAGTAGTACTATCACAGGGGGCGCGAGCAATCAGCCCCAGCATTTT
>-|-|TRBV4-3|TRBJ1-1
CASSREGFSDTEAFF
TGCGCCAGCAGCCGAGAAGGGTTTTCGGACACTGAAGCTTTCTTT
>-|TRBD2|TRBV7-9|TRBJ2-3
CASSLGGLVLDTQYF
TGTGCCAGCAGCTTGGGCGGACTAGTCCTAGATACGCAGTATTTT
>once|-|TRBV19|TRBJ2-7
CASNCPERQRINSYEQYF
TGTGCCAGTAATTGTCCTGAGAGGCAAAGAATAAACTCCTACGAGCAGTACTTC
>-|TRBD2|TRBV5-4|TRBJ2-7
CASSSSPGLAGGGFLYEQYF
TGTGCCAGCAGCTCTAGCCCCGGACTAGCGGGAGGTGGATTCCTTTACGAGCAGTACTTC
>once|-|TRBV5-1|TRBJ2-2
CASSLVGQNTGELFF
TGCGCCAGCAGCTTGGTGGGACAGAACACCGGGGAGCTGTTTTTT
>-|-|TRBV11-1|TRBJ2-1
CASSFLLAANSYNEQFF
TGTGCCAGCAGCTTCTTACTAGCCGCCAACTCCTACAATGAGCAGTTCTTC
>-|-|TRBV7-3|TRBJ2-1
CASGSTYNEQFF
TGTGCCAGCGGGAGCACCTACAATGAGCAGTTCTTC
>-|TRBD1|TRBV18|TRBJ2-4
CASSGTGIAKNIQYF
TGTGCCAGCTCAGGGACAGGCATAGCCAAAAACATTCAGTACTTC
>-|-|TRBV5-1|TRBJ1-4
CASSSLRGGDEKLFF
TGCGCCAGCAGCTCCCTCAGAGGGGGGGATGAAAAACTGTTTTTT
>-|-|TRBV7-8|TRBJ1-3
CASSLYGVGGAYSGNTIYF
TGTGCCAGCAGCTTATATGGCGTCGGTGGGGCCTATTCTGGAAACACCATATATTTT
>-|TRBD2|TRBV9|TRBJ2-5
CASSSQTSGQETQYF
TGTGCCAGCAGCTCTCAGACTAGCGGGCAAGAGACCCAGTACTTC
>-|-|TRBV2|TRBJ1-1
CASSPNLWQGRSVNTEAFF
TGTGCCAGCAGTCCTAACCTGTGGCAGGGGCGCTCTGTGAACACTGAAGCTTTCTTT
>-|TRBD2|TRBV7-8|TRBJ2-7
CASSLAPGLAGYEQYF
TGTGCCAGCAGCTTAGCACCGGGACTAGCGGGCTACGAGCAGTACTTC
>once|-|TRBV11-2|TRBJ2-1
CASSHRVDNEQFF
TGTGCCAGCAGCCACAGGGTAGACAATGAGCAGTTCTTC
>-|-|TRBV18|TRBJ1-5
CASSPEAPSNQPQHF
TGTGCCAGCTCACCCGAGGCACCTAGCAATCAGCCCCAGCATTTT
>-|-|TRBV28|TRBJ1-4
CASSRQGATNEKLFF
TGTGCCAGCAGCCGCCAGGGTGCAACTAATGAAAAACTGTTTTTT
>-|TRBD1|TRBV4-3|TRBJ2-5
CASSQVPSGTGGRRETQYF
TGCGCCAGCAGCCAAGTCCCATCAGGGACAGGGGGCCGTAGGGAGACCCAGTACTTC
>few|-|TRBV28|TRBJ2-6
CASSPTTGSSGANVLTF
TGTGCCAGCAGTCCAACGACAGGAAGCTCTGGGGCCAACGTCCTGACTTTC
>-|TRBD1|TRBV28|TRBJ2-7
CASREQGGLSNEQYF
TGTGCCAGCAGGGAACAGGGGGGACTGAGTAACGAGCAGTACTTC
>-|-|TRBV9|TRBJ1-2
CASSPIEQVYTF
TGTGCCAGCAGCCCGATCGAACAGGTCTACACCTTC
>-|-|TRBV7-3|TRBJ2-7
CASSLERLSYEQYF
TGTGCCAGCAGCTTAGAACGGCTCTCTTACGAGCAGTACTTC
>-|-|TRBV4-3|TRBJ2-2
CASSQDSGTGELFF
TGCGCCAGCAGCCAAGATTCGGGGACCGGGGAGCTGTTTTTT
>-|TRBD2|TRBV9|TRBJ2-1
CASSVDPSGRPTYNEQFF
TGTGCCAGCAGCGTAGACCCTAGCGGGAGACCTACCTACAATGAGCAGTTCTTC
>-|-|TRBV6-1|TRBJ2-5
CASLRTLGETQYF
TGTGCCAGCCTTAGGACTTTAGGGGAGACCCAGTACTTC
>-|-|TRBV7-9|TRBJ2-4
CASSPTGGNLASRGNIQYF
TGTGCCAGCAGCCCGACCGGGGGAAACTTGGCTTCACGAGGAAACATTCAGTACTTC
>once|-|TRBV29-1|TRBJ1-2
CSYKYRDVGGYTF
TGCAGCTACAAGTACAGGGACGTTGGAGGCTACACCTTC
>-|TRBD1|TRBV2|TRBJ1-2
CASSRRTGVNYGYTF
TGTGCCAGCAGCCGGAGGACAGGGGTAAACTATGGCTACACCTTC